The present entry profiles one T cell receptor beta chain with its context. The antigen is unknown. This CDR3 has 14 amino acids. V lost 4 bases and J lost 8, with 17 bases in between. Germline CDR1 and CDR2: SNHLY and FYNNEI. This sample is drawn from a study of T cell responses to AZD1222 COVID-19 vaccine. Findings and caveats of the study: Reports say nearly half of spike-specific TCRs go after unmutated variant regions. The peak T cell response came first, and repertoires were sampled only after it. Vaccine-associated CD4 TCRs spanned spike, dominant at 160-218 and 743-854.

This table comes from immunoSEQ multiplex PCR, and its TCRdb copy is limited to in-frame clones, with some not included. The sample has roughly 49,000 clones, approximately 88% seen once; the top ten hold less than 3%. The specimen was peripheral blood, collected 28 days after the second AZD1222 dose. V usage is TRBV2 and J usage is TRBJ1-2; D is perhaps TRBD1 (6 bases). This TCR was sampled from an adult who received the AZD1222 COVID-19 vaccine. In DNA, the CDR3 is TGTGCCAGCAGTGCGGGCAGGGGTATCATGGGCTACACCTTC. Protein: CASSAGRGIMGYTF.